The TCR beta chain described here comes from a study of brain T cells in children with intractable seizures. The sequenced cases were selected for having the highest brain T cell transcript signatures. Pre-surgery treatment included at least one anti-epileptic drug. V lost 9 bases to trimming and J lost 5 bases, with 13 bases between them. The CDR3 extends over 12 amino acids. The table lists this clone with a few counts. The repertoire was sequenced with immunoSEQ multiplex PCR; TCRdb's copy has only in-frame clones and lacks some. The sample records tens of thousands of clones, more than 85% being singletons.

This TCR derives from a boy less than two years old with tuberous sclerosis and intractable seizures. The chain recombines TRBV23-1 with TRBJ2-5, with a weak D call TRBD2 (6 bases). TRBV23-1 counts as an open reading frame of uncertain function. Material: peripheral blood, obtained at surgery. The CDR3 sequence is CARSGTCETQYF. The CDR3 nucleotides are TGCGCCAGATCCGGGACTTGCGAGACCCAGTACTTC.